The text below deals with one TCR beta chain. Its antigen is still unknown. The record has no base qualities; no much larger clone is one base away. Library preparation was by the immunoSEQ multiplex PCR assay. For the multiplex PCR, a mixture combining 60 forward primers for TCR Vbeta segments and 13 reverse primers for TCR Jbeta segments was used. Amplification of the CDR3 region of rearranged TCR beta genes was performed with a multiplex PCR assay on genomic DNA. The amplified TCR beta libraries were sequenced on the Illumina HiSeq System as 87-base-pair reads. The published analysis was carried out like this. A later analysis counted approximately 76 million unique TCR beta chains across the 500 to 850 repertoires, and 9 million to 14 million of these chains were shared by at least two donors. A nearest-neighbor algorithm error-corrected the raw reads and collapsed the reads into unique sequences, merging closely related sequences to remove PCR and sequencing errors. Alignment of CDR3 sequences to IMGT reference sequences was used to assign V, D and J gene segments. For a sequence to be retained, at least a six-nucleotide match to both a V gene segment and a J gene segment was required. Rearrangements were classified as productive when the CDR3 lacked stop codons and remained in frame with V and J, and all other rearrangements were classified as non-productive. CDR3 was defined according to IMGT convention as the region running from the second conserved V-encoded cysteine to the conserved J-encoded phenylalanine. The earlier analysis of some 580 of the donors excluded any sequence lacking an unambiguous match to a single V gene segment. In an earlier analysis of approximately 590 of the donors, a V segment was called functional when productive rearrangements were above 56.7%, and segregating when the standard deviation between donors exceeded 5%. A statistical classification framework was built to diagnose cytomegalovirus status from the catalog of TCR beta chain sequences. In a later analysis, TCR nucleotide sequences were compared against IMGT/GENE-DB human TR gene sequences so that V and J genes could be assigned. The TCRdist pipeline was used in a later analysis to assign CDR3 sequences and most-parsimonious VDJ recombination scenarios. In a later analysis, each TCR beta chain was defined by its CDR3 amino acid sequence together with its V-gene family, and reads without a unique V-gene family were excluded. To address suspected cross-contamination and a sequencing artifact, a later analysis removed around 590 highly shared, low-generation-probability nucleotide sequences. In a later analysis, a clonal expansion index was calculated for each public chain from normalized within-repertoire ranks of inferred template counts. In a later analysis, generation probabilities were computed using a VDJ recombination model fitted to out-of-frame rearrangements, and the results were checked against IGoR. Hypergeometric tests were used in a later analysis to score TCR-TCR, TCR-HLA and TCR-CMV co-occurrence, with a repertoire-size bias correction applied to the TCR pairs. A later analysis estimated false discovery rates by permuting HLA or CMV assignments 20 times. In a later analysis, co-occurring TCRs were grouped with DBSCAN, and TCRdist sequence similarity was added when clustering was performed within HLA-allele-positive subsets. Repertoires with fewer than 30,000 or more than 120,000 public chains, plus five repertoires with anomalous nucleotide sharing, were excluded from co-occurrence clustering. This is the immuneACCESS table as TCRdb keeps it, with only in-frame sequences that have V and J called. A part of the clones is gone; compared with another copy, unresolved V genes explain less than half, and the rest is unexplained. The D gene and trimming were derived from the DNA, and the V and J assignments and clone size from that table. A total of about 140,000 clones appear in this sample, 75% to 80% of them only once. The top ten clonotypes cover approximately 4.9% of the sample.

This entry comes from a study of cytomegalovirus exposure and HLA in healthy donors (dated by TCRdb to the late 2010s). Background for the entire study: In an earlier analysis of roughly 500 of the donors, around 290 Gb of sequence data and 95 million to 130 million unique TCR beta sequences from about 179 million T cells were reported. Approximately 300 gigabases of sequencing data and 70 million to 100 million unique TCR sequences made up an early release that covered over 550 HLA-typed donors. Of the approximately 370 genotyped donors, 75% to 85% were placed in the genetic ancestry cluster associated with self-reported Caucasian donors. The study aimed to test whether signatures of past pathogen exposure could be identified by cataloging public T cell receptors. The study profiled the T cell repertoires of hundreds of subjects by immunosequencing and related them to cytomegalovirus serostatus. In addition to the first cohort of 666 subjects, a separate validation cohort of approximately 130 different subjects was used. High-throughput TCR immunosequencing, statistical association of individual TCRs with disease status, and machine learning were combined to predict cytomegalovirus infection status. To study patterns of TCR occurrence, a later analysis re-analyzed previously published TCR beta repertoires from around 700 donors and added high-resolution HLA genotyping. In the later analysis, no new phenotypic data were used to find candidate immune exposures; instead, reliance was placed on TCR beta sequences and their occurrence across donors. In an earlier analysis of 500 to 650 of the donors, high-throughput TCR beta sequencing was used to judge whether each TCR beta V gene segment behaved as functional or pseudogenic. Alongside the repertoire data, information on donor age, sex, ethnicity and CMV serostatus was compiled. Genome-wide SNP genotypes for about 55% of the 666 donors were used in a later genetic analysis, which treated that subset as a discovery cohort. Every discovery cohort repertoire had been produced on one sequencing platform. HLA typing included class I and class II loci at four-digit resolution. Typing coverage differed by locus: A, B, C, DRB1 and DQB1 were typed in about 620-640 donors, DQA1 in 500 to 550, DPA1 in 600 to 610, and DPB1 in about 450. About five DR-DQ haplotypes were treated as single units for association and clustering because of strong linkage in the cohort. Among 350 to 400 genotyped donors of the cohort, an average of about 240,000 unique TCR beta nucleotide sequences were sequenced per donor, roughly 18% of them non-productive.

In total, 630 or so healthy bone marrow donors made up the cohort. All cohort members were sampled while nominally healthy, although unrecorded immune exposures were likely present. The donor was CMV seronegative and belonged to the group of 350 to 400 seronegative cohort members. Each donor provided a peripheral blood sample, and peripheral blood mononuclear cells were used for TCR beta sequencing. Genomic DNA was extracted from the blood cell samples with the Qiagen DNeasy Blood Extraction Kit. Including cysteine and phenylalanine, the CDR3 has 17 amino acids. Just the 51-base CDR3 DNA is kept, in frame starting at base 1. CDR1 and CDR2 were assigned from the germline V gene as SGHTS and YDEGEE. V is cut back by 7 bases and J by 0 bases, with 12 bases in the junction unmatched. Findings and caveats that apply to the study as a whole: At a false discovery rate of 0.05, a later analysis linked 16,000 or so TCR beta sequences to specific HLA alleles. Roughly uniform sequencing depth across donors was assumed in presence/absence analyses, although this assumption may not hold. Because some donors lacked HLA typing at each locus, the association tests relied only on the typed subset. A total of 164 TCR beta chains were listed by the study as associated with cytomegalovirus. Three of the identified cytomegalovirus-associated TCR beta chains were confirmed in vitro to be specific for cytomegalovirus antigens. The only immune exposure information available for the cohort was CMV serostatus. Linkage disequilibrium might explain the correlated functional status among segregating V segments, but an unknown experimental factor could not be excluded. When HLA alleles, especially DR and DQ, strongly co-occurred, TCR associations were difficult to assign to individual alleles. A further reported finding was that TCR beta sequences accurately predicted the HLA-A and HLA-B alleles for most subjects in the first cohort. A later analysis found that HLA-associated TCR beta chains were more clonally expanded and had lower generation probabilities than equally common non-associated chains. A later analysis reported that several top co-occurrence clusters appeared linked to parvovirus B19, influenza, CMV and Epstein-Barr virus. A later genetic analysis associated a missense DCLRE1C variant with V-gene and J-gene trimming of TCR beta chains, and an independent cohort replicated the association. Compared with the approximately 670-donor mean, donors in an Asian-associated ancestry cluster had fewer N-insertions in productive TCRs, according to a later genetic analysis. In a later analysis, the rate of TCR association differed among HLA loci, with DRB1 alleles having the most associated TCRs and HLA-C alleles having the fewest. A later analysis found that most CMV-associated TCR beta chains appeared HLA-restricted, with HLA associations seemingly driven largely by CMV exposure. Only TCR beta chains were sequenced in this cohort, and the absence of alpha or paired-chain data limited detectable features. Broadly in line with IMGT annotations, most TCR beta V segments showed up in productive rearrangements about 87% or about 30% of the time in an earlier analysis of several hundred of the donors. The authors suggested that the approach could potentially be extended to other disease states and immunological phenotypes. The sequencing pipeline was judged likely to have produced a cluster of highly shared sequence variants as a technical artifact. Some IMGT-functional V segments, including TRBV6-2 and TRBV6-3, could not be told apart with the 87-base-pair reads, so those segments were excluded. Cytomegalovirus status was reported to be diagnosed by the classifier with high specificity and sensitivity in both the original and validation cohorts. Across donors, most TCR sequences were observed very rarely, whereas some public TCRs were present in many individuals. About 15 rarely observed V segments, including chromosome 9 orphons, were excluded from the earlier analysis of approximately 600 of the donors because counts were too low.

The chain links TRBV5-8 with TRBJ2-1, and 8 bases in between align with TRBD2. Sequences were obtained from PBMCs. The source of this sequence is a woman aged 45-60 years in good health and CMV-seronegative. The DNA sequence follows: TGTGCCAGCGGAGACTTTTGGGGGACTAGCTCCTACAATGAGCAGTTCTTC. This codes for CASGDFWGTSSYNEQFF.